The rows below give T cell receptor beta chains drawn from one sample of a study of beta chain features in type 1 diabetes. Generated by immunoSEQ multiplex PCR, the TCRdb table keeps only in-frame clones and is missing some. The top ten clones hold around 0.02% of a sample with fewer than 900,000 clones, 15% to 20% of them seen once. The sample comprised naive CD4+ T cells from blood. Source of these receptors: a woman aged 18 to 35 in good health. CDR3s include the opening cysteine and the closing phenylalanine or tryptophan. D genes are given only for firm matches. The size field is filled for only some rows; it gives once, few, many or a size class.

NA	TRBJ1-1	TRBV5-1	NA	CASSLGGALNTEAFF	TGCGCCAGCAGCTTGGGTGGGGCATTGAACACTGAAGCTTTCTTT
few	TRBJ1-1	TRBV6-1	TRBD1	CASSVQGATTEAFF	TGTGCCAGCAGTGTTCAGGGGGCGACGACTGAAGCTTTCTTT
NA	TRBJ2-1	TRBV4-3	TRBD2	CASSPMGLADYNEQFF	TGCGCCAGCAGCCCTATGGGACTAGCGGACTACAATGAGCAGTTCTTC
NA	TRBJ2-7	TRBV18	TRBD1	CASSRGSDRPQEQYF	TGTGCCAGCTCCCGAGGGTCGGACAGGCCGCAAGAGCAGTACTTC
NA	TRBJ2-3	TRBV7-2	NA	CASSLMGRVGDTQYF	TGTGCCAGCAGCTTAATGGGCAGGGTAGGAGATACGCAGTATTTT
few	TRBJ2-1	TRBV4-1	NA	CASSGNTGNEQFF	TGCGCCAGCAGCGGAAATACCGGCAATGAGCAGTTCTTC
NA	TRBJ2-7	TRBV7-6	NA	CASSLVRESSYEQYF	TGTGCCAGCAGCTTAGTCCGGGAGAGCTCCTACGAGCAGTACTTC
NA	TRBJ2-5	TRBV27	NA	CASSENSLLETQYF	TGTGCCAGCAGTGAAAATAGCTTGCTTGAGACCCAGTACTTC
NA	TRBJ2-3	TRBV7-9	NA	CASSLVPRQDITDTQYF	TGTGCCAGCAGCTTAGTCCCGCGACAGGACATAACAGATACGCAGTATTTT
NA	TRBJ2-7	TRBV7-9	TRBD1	CASSRNFGQGVYEQYF	TGTGCCAGCAGCCGCAACTTCGGACAGGGTGTTTACGAGCAGTACTTC
few	TRBJ2-1	TRBV4-1	NA	CASSQVGVRNEQFF	TGCGCCAGCAGCCAAGTGGGGGTTAGGAATGAGCAGTTCTTC
many	TRBJ2-1	TRBV14	NA	CASSQERASSYNEQFF	TGTGCCAGCAGCCAAGAGCGGGCGAGCTCCTACAATGAGCAGTTCTTC
few	TRBJ1-2	TRBV7-2	NA	CASSPDSYGYTF	TGTGCCAGCAGCCCGGACAGTTATGGCTACACCTTC
NA	TRBJ2-1	TRBV7-2	NA	CASSTQRNEQFF	TGTGCCAGCAGCACCCAACGGAATGAGCAGTTCTTC
few	TRBJ2-1	TRBV5-1	NA	CASSLGYVSNSYNEQFF	TGCGCCAGCAGCTTGGGGTATGTGTCCAATTCCTACAATGAGCAGTTCTTC
few	TRBJ2-7	TRBV10-3	NA	CAISGSGDSGYEQYF	TGTGCCATCAGTGGATCGGGGGACTCAGGGTACGAGCAGTACTTC
few	TRBJ1-2	TRBV5-1	NA	CASSSVGNSGYTF	TGCGCCAGCAGCTCCGTAGGGAACTCCGGCTACACCTTC
NA	TRBJ2-2	TRBV7-2	NA	CASSLAATGELFF	TGTGCCAGCAGCTTAGCGGCGACCGGGGAGCTGTTTTTT
NA	TRBJ2-3	TRBV18	NA	CASSPPLVAWQYF	TGTGCCAGCTCACCACCGCTGGTTGCTTGGCAGTATTTT
few	TRBJ1-5	TRBV2	NA	CASSQDGNQPQHF	TGTGCCAGCAGTCAAGACGGGAATCAGCCCCAGCATTTT
NA	TRBJ2-7	TRBV4-3	TRBD2	CASSRNLAGGGYEQYF	TGCGCCAGCAGCCGTAACCTAGCGGGAGGCGGCTACGAGCAGTACTTC
NA	TRBJ2-2	TRBV7-9	NA	CASIKGTAMSGELFF	TGTGCCAGCATAAAGGGTACGGCCATGTCCGGGGAGCTGTTTTTT
few	TRBJ2-3	TRBV4-2	TRBD1	CASSQGVAGGGSDTQYF	TGTGCCAGCAGCCAAGGAGTCGCAGGGGGCGGGTCAGATACGCAGTATTTT
few	TRBJ2-3	TRBV29-1	NA	CSVEQGEDTQYF	TGCAGCGTTGAACAGGGAGAGGATACGCAGTATTTT
few	TRBJ2-6	TRBV19	NA	CASRNSGANVLTF	TGTGCCAGTAGGAACTCTGGGGCCAACGTCCTGACTTTC
NA	TRBJ2-7	TRBV6-6	NA	CASHRDLGYEQYF	TGTGCCAGTCATCGGGACCTCGGCTACGAGCAGTACTTC
NA	TRBJ1-5	TRBV6-6	TRBD1	CASRDGQGTHQPQHF	TGTGCCAGCAGGGACGGACAGGGGACCCATCAGCCCCAGCATTTT
NA	TRBJ1-4	TRBV28	NA	CASREGGRNEKLFF	TGTGCCAGCAGAGAGGGCGGCAGAAATGAAAAACTGTTTTTT
NA	TRBJ2-2	TRBV4-1	NA	CASSQEPGSNTGELFF	TGCGCCAGCAGCCAAGAGCCAGGGTCAAATACCGGGGAGCTGTTTTTT
NA	TRBJ1-5	TRBV7-8	NA	CASSSRAETYSNQPQHF	TGTGCCAGCAGCTCCCGGGCGGAGACCTATAGCAATCAGCCCCAGCATTTT
NA	TRBJ1-2	TRBV29-1	NA	CSVDRGSDGYTF	TGCAGCGTTGACCGGGGATCGGATGGCTACACCTTC
few	TRBJ1-2	TRBV2	NA	CASSEDRDYGYTF	TGTGCCAGCAGTGAAGACAGGGATTATGGCTACACCTTC
NA	TRBJ2-3	TRBV29-1	TRBD2	CSVELAGGDTQYF	TGCAGCGTCGAATTAGCGGGAGGGGATACGCAGTATTTT